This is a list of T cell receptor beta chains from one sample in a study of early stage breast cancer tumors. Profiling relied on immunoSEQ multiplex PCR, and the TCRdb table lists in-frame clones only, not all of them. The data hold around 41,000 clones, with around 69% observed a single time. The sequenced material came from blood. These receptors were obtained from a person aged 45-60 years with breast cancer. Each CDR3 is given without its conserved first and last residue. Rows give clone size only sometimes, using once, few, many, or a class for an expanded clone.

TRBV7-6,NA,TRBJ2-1,ASSQTGGSYNEQF
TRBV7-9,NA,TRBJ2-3,ASSHGLITDTQY
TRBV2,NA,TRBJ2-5,ASRGTGHQETQY
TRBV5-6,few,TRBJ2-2,ASSHLRQNTGELF
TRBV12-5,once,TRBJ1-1,ASGLPLDRLNTEAF
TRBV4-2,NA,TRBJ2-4,ASSVRGENIQY
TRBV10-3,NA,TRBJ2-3,AISELVGLAGDNTDTQY
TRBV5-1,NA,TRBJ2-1,ASSAGTGADNEQF
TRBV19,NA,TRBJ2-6,ASSIPGQGNGANVLT
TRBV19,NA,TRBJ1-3,ASSPGVLGNTIY
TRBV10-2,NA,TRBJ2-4,ASKGGSGVIQY
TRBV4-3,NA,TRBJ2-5,ASSQEIGTSGLQTQY
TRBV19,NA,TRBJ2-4,ATVSRVQGDIQY
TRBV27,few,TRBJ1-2,ASRRQGHGYT
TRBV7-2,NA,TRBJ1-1,ASSLEGGGMNTEAF
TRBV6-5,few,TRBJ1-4,ASSEDRRTEKLF
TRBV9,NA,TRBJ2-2,ASRLAGEPNTGELF